This T cell receptor (beta chain) was identified in a study of early T cells in non-severe SARS-CoV-2 infection. Overall study: Chains stayed unpaired after sequencing of bulk RNA from unsorted whole blood. Study outcomes and limitations: CD4 and private specificities were missed by VDJdb matching, which favored anti-spike CD8 responses.

This clonotype was seen a few times. Antigen specificity is unknown. Germline CDR1 is SGHNT and CDR2 is YENEEA. Between the trimmed V and J ends, which lost 4 bases and 8 bases, there was a span of 15 bases. The CDR3 sequence is 14 residues long. The protocol attached unique molecular identifiers to individual cDNA molecules. Using its own MiXCR run on the 5' RACE reads, TCRdb lists one record per CDR3 protein. This sample has under 25,000 distinct CDR3 sequences; roughly 4.5% occur once, and the top ten carry roughly 15%. This sequence joins TRBV11-3 and TRBJ2-1; D gene unclear. The sample taken for sequencing was whole blood. The TCR was taken from an adult who was a healthcare worker with PCR-confirmed SARS-CoV-2 infection or an uninfected control (not recorded which). CDR3 DNA sequence: TGTGCCAGCAGCTCCCTCCCAATATCCCATGAGCAGTTCTTC. Its protein is CASSSLPISHEQFF.